The rows below give T cell receptor gamma chains drawn from one sample of a study of Vδ1+ human thymocytes. TCRdb re-analyzed the multiplex PCR reads via CATT. Of tens of thousands of gamma-chain clones in the sample, around 13% were seen once. Sequenced input: Vdelta1+ gamma-delta thymocytes from the thymus. All receptors come from a child under two years old who had congenital heart surgery. Each CDR3 is given with its conserved first and last residue. The order of the fields is clone size, V gene, J gene, CDR3 DNA, CDR3 protein. Clone sizes are given selectively: once, few, many, or a class where the clone is expanded.

>few|TRGV9|TRGJ1/TRGJ2
TGTGCCTTGTGGGAGGTCCCAAGACCGGATTATTATAAGAAACTCTTT
CALWEVPRPDYYKKLF
>NA|TRGV4|TRGJ1/TRGJ2
TGTGCCACCTGGGATGGGCCAGGACCCCCAGTTTCTTGTTATAAGAAACTCTTT
CATWDGPGPPVSCYKKLF
>NA|TRGV9|TRGJ1/TRGJ2
TGTGCCTTGCGGGAACTGTATTATAAGAAACTCTTT
CALRELYYKKLF
>few|TRGV8|TRGJ1/TRGJ2
TGTGCCACCTGGGATAGTCTCGATTATAAGAAACTCTTT
CATWDSLDYKKLF
>few|TRGV4|TRGJP2
TGTGCCACCTGGGATGGCCGTAGTGATTGGATCAAGACGTTT
CATWDGRSDWIKTF
>NA|TRGV4|TRGJ1/TRGJ2
TGTGCCACCTGGGGGGCCTGGAAACTCTTT
CATWGAWKLF
>NA|TRGV4|TRGJP1
TGTGCCACCTGGAACGACAATACCACTGGTTGGTTCAAGATATTT
CATWNDNTTGWFKIF
>few|TRGV2|TRGJ1/TRGJ2
TGTGCCGCCTGGGACGGGCGGGATTATAAGAAACTCTTT
CAAWDGRDYKKLF
>few|TRGV3|TRGJP2
TGTGCCACCTGGGACAGGCCGAAGTTTAGTAGTGATTGGATCAAGACGTTT
CATWDRPKFSSDWIKTF
>NA|TRGV9|TRGJP
TGTGCCTTGTGGGTACGAATGGAAGAGTTGGGCAAAAAAATCAAGGTATTT
CALWVRMEELGKKIKVF
>NA|TRGV8|TRGJ1/TRGJ2
TGTGCCACCTGGGACCGGGGTAAGAAACTCTTT
CATWDRGKKLF
>NA|TRGV5|TRGJ1/TRGJ2
TGTGCCACCTGCCTAGGATATAAGAAACTCTTT
CATCLGYKKLF
>few|TRGV3|TRGJ1/TRGJ2
TGTGCCACCTGGGACAGGCTCCCGGGGAAACTCTTT
CATWDRLPGKLF
>medium-sized|TRGV4|TRGJ1/TRGJ2
TGTGCCACCTGGGATGGTTATAAGAAACTCTTT
CATWDGYKKLF
>NA|TRGV4|TRGJP2
TGTGCCACCTGGGATGTTAGGGATTGGATCAAGACGTTT
CATWDVRDWIKTF